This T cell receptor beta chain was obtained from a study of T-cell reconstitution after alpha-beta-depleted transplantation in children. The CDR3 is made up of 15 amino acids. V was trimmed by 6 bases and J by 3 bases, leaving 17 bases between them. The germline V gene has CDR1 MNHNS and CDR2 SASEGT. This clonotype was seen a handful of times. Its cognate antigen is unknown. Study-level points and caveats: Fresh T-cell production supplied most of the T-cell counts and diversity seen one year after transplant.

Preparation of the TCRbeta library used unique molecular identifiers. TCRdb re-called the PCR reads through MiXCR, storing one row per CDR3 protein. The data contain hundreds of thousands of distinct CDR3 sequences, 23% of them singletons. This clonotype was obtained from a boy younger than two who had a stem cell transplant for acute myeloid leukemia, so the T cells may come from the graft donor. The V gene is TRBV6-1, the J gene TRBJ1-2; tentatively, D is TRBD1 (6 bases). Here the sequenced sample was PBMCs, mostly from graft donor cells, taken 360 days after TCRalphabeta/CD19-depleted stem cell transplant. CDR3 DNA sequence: TGTGCCAGCAGACCCGGCGACAGGCGATACTATGGCTACACCTTC. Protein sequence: CASRPGDRRYYGYTF.